This passage covers 16 T cell receptor beta chains from one sample sequenced in a study of T cell repertoires in cytomegalovirus infection. These receptors lack a known antigen. TCRdb re-analysed the reads in MiXCR, keeping a single row per CDR3 protein. Of 700,000 to 900,000 distinct CDR3 sequences listed, roughly 29% are singletons. Sequences were derived from cultured CD8+ T cells from PBMCs, sampled from culture after CMV antigen stimulation. The receptor source for this set is a human donor in good health (CMV status not recorded). Some clones in this sample may be carry-over from other donors' samples.

The chain employs TRBV7-9 and TRBJ2-1; TRBD2 is a possible D gene (6 bases). Trimming pared 4 bases from V and 7 bases from J, leaving 14 bases between. The CDR3 has 14 residues. The germline V gene encodes CDR1 SEHNR and CDR2 FQNEAQ (reference sequence). The DNA for the CDR3 is TGTGCCAGCAGCTCCGATAATAGCGGAAATGAGCAGTTCTTC. This encodes CASSSDNSGNEQFF.

The chain recombines TRBV7-4 with TRBJ2-3; 7 bases are shared with TRBD1. J lost 4 bases, V lost 2 bases, and 6 bases had no gene match. The CDR3 runs 15 residues. Germline V CDR1 and CDR2: SGHVT, SQSDAQ. CDR3 sequence reads: CASSLPPQGSDTQYF. The CDR3 DNA is TGTGCCAGCAGCTTACCTCCACAGGGGTCAGATACGCAGTATTTT.

The V gene is TRBV7-2, the J gene TRBJ2-3; 11 bases align to TRBD2. The length of the CDR3 is 15 residues. V lost 8 bases to trimming and J lost 0 bases; unmatched junction nucleotides: 4. Germline V lookup: CDR1 SGHTA, CDR2 FQGNSA. CDR3 DNA: TGTGCCAGCGGGACTAGCGGCATAAGCACAGATACGCAGTATTTT. Its translation: CASGTSGISTDTQYF.

There are many counts of this clonotype. The J gene is TRBJ1-5, the V gene TRBV19; unclear D gene. Trimming took 8 bases from V and 6 from J, leaving 17 bases between them. The CDR3 totals 14 residues. The germline V gene encodes CDR1 LNHDA and CDR2 SQIVND (reference sequence). The CDR3 DNA reads as TGTGCCAGTGGCCGTTATTCCGAGGTTCAGCCCCAGCATTTT. This encodes CASGRYSEVQPQHF. Full variable domain (outside the CDR3, taken from reference TRBV19 and TRBJ1-5): DGGITQSPKYLFRKEGQNVTLSCEQNLNHDAMYWYRQDPGQGLRLIYYSQIVNDFQKGDIAEGYSVSREKKESFPLTVTSAQKNPTAFYLCASGRYSEVQPQHFGDGTRLSIL.

The CDR3 sequence: CASSRQGQGGADTQYF. CDR3 coding DNA: TGTGCCAGTAGTAGACAAGGACAGGGAGGCGCGGATACGCAGTATTTT. The chain links TRBV19 to TRBJ2-3; 8 positions agree with TRBD1. The CDR3 runs 16 residues. V gave up 4 bases and J gave up 6 bases; unmatched junction bases: 12. CDR1 and CDR2 (germline): LNHDA, SQIVND (reference sequence). Full variable domain (remainder filled in from reference TRBV19 and TRBJ2-3): DGGITQSPKYLFRKEGQNVTLSCEQNLNHDAMYWYRQDPGQGLRLIYYSQIVNDFQKGDIAEGYSVSREKKESFPLTVTSAQKNPTAFYLCASSRQGQGGADTQYFGPGTRLTVL.

The chain has TRBV6-2 or TRBV6-3 and TRBJ1-6; tentative D call: TRBD1 (5 bases). The V gene's germline CDR1 is MNHEY and CDR2 SVGEGT. Trimming pared 4 bases from V and 13 bases from J, leaving 17 bases between. The length of the CDR3 is 14 residues. This CDR3 reads CASSLTLRRGPLHF. The CDR3 DNA reads TGTGCCAGCAGTTTGACATTGAGGAGGGGTCCCCTCCACTTT.

A note on this clonotype: One end of the junction fails to match germline, which may point to a read error. This chain's CDR3 is CASSSLAGGSSDTHYF. The CDR3 DNA is TGTGCCAGCAGCTCGCTAGCGGGGGGCAGCTCAGATACGCACTATTTT. The chain links TRBV7-2 to TRBJ2-3; TRBD2 matches 11 bases. The CDR3 runs 16 residues. The germline V gene encodes CDR1 SGHTA and CDR2 FQGNSA. Combining the CDR3 with reference TRBV7-2 and TRBJ2-3 gives the whole variable domain GAGVSQSPSNKVTEKGKDVELRCDPISGHTALYWYRQSLGQGLEFLIYFQGNSAPDKSGLPSDRFSAERTGGSVSTLTIQRTQQEDSAVYLCASSSLAGGSSDTHYFGPGTRLTVL.

This clonotype came up many times. The rearrangement links TRBV7-2 to TRBJ2-3; the D gene is possibly TRBD1 (5 bases). Germline CDR1 and CDR2: SGHTA and FQGNSA. This CDR3 is 22 amino acids long. Trimming stripped 1 base from V and 1 base from J, with 30 bases between. This chain's CDR3 is CASSLEYPGQKDADRGTDTQYF. CDR3 coding DNA: TGTGCCAGCAGCTTAGAATACCCCGGACAAAAGGATGCGGACCGGGGCACAGATACGCAGTATTTT. Together with reference TRBV7-2 and TRBJ2-3, the CDR3 gives the full variable domain: GAGVSQSPSNKVTEKGKDVELRCDPISGHTALYWYRQSLGQGLEFLIYFQGNSAPDKSGLPSDRFSAERTGGSVSTLTIQRTQQEDSAVYLCASSLEYPGQKDADRGTDTQYFGPGTRLTVL.

This clonotype has more than one count but fewer than ten. The V gene is TRBV12-3 or TRBV12-4, the J gene TRBJ2-1; 14 nucleotides agree with TRBD2. V trimming: 5 bases; J trimming: 3 bases; junction bases outside the gene matches: 3. The CDR3 loop spans 16 amino acids. CDR3 in DNA: TGTGCCAGCAGTGGGACTAGCGGGGGCTTCTACAATGAGCAGTTCTTC. This translates into CASSGTSGGFYNEQFF.

The J gene is TRBJ1-1, the V gene TRBV6-1, with D unclear. Germline V gives CDR1 MNHNS, CDR2 SASEGT. The CDR3 contains 12 residues. Trimming stripped 4 bases from V and 8 bases from J, with 11 bases between. CDR3 amino acids: CASSVRAGEAFF. CDR3 DNA sequence: TGTGCCAGCAGTGTAAGGGCTGGGGAAGCTTTCTTT.

This clonotype was picked up many times. The rearrangement uses TRBV7-2 and TRBJ1-2; no clear D. V was shortened by 7 bases and J by 4 bases, with 4 bases between the two germline ends. The CDR3 length is 10 residues. Germline V gene sequence: CDR1 SGHTA, CDR2 FQGNSA. DNA for the CDR3: TGTGCCAGCACCACCTATGGCTACACCTTC. Protein: CASTTYGYTF.

V gene TRBV6-2 or TRBV6-3 combines with J gene TRBJ2-5; D may correspond to TRBD1 or TRBD2 (5 bases each). The CDR3 loop spans 17 amino acids. The V gene lost 6 bases and the J gene lost 4 bases, with 24 bases spanning the gap. The V gene's germline CDR1 is MNHEY and CDR2 SVGEGT. CDR3 in amino acids: CASSPGVGTSKGETQYF. As DNA, the CDR3 is TGTGCCAGCAGCCCAGGCGTAGGGACGAGCAAAGGAGAGACCCAGTACTTC.

The chain couples TRBV7-2 to TRBJ1-2; weak D call: TRBD1 (5 bases). V was trimmed by 3 bases and J by 3 bases, leaving 11 bases between them. Germline CDR1 SGHTA, CDR2 FQGNSA. The CDR3 totals 14 residues. The CDR3 coding sequence is TGTGCCAGCAGCTTCTTGCGGGGGGACTATGGCTACACCTTC. Amino acids: CASSFLRGDYGYTF.

The CDR3, as DNA: TGTGCCAGCAGTTTCAACACAGATACGCAGTATTTT. It is translated as CASSFNTDTQYF. The chain carries TRBV27 and TRBJ2-3; D is unclear. CDR3 size: 12 residues. Looked up from germline, CDR1 is MNHEY and CDR2 is SMNVEV (reference sequence). The V gene lost 3 bases and the J gene lost 2 bases, with 3 bases spanning the gap.

In this sample, this clonotype turned up many times. V and J are TRBV7-8 and TRBJ2-7, with TRBD2 matching over 8 bases. V lost 5 bases to trimming and J lost 5 bases; unmatched junction nucleotides: 8. The germline V gene has CDR1 SGHVS and CDR2 FQNEAQ. The CDR3 contains 14 residues. CDR3 amino acids: CASSQWTSTDEQYV. CDR3 DNA: TGTGCCAGCAGCCAATGGACTAGCACCGACGAGCAGTACGTC.

Only a few counts were recorded for this clonotype. CDR3 in amino acids: CASSDPTRVPYNEQFF. The CDR3 DNA reads TGTGCCAGCAGTGACCCGACACGGGTACCTTACAATGAGCAGTTCTTC. J is TRBJ2-1 and V is TRBV2, with D unclear. The CDR3 is made up of 16 amino acids. The germline V gene encodes CDR1 SNHLY and CDR2 FYNNEI. The V end lost 3 bases, the J end lost 4 bases, and 16 bases lay between the germline ends.